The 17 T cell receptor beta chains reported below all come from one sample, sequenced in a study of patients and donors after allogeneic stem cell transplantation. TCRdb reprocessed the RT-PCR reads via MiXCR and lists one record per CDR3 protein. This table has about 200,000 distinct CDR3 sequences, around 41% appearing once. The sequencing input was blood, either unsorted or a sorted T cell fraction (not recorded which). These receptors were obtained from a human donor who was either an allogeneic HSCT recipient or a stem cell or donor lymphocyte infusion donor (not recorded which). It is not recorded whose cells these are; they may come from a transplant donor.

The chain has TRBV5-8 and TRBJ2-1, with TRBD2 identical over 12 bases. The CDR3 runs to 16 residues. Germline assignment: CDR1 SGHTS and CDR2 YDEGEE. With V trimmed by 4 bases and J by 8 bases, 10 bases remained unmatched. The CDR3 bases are TGTGCCAGCAGCCTCCGACTAGCGGGAGTTGGGGATGAGCAGTTCTTC. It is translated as CASSLRLAGVGDEQFF. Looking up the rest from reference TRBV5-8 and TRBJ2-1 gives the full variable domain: EAGVTQSPTHLIKTRGQQATLRCSPISGHTSVYWYQQALGLGLQFLLWYDEGEERNRGNFPPRFSGRQFPNYSSELNVNALELEDSALYLCASSLRLAGVGDEQFFGPGTRLTVL.

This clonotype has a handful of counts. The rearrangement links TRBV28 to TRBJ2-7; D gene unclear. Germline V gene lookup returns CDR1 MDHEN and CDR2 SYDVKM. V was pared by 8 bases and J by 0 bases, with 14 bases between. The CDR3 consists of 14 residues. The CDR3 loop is CASLAEFSSYEQYF. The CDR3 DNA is TGTGCCAGCCTTGCTGAGTTCAGCTCCTACGAGCAGTACTTC.

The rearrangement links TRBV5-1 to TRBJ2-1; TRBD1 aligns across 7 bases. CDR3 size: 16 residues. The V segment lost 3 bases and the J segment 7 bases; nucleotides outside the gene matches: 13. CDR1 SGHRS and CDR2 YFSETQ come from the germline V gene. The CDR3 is CASSSILTGTENEQFF. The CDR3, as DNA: TGCGCCAGCAGCTCAATACTTACCGGGACAGAAAATGAGCAGTTCTTC.

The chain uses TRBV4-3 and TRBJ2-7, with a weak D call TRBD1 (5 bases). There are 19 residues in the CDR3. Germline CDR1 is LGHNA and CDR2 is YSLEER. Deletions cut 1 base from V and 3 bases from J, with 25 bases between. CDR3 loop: CASSQGRNIPWRQIYEQYF. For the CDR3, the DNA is TGCGCCAGCAGCCAAGGGAGAAATATCCCGTGGCGACAGATCTACGAGCAGTACTTC.

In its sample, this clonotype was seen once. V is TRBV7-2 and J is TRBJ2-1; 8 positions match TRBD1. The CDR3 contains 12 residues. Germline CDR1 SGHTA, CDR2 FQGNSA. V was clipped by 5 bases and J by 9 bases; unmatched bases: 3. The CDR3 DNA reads TGTGCCAGCAGCCTCAGGGGGCTTGAGCAGTTCTTC. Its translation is CASSLRGLEQFF.

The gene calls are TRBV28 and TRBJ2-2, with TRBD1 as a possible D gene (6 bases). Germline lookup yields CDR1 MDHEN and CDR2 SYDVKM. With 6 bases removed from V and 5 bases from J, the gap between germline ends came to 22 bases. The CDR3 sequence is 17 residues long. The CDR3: CASSWPSDRTGTGELFF. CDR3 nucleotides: TGTGCCAGCAGCTGGCCCTCGGACAGAACCGGGACCGGGGAGCTGTTTTTT.

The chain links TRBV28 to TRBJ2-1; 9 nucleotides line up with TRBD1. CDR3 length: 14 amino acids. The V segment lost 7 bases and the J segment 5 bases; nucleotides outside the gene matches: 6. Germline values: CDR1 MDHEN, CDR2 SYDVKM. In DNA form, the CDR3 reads TGTGCCAGCAAACGACAGGGGGGAAACAATGAGCAGTTCTTC. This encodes CASKRQGGNNEQFF.

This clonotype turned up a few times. CDR3 in amino acids: CASSRVLGQGRDGSYNEQFF. DNA for the CDR3: TGTGCCAGCAGCCGGGTTTTAGGACAGGGACGTGATGGCTCCTACAATGAGCAGTTCTTC. This sequence joins TRBV3-1 and TRBJ2-1; TRBD1 matches 8 bases. The V gene end was trimmed by 4 bases and the J gene end by 0 bases; junction bases not matched to a gene: 17. CDR3 length: 20 amino acids. Germline CDR1 and CDR2: LGHDT and YNNKEL (reference sequence).

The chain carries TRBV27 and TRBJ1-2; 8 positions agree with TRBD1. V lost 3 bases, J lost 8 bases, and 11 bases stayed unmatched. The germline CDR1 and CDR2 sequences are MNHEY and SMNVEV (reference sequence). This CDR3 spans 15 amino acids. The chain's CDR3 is CASSFGQGGSRGYTF. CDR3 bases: TGTGCCAGCAGTTTCGGACAGGGAGGAAGCAGGGGCTACACCTTC.

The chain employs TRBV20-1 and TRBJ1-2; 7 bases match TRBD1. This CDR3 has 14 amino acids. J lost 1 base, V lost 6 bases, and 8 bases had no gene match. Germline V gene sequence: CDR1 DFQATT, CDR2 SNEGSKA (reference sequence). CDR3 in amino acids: CSATGQKDNYGYTF. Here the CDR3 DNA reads TGCAGTGCAACGGGACAGAAAGATAACTATGGCTACACCTTC.

This CDR3 reads CSARGHPLGDTQYF. As DNA, the CDR3 is TGCAGTGCTAGAGGCCACCCGTTGGGAGATACGCAGTATTTT. The rearrangement links TRBV20-1 to TRBJ2-3; D gene unclear. CDR1 DFQATT and CDR2 SNEGSKA come from the germline V gene (reference sequence). CDR3 length: 14 amino acids. Trimming took off 1 base at V and 5 bases at J, with 13 bases between the two ends.

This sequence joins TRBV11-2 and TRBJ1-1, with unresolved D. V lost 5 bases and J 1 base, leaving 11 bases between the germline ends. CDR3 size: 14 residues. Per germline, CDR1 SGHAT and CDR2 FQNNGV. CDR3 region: CASSLTVGNTEAFF. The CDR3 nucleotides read TGTGCCAGCAGCCTCACCGTTGGGAACACTGAAGCTTTCTTT.

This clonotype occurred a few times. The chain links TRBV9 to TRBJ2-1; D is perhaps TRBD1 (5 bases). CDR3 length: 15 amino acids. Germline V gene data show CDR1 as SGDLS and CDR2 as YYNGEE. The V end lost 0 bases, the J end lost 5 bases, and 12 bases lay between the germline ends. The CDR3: CASSVGHQGNNEQFF. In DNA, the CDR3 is TGTGCCAGCAGCGTAGGCCACCAGGGAAACAATGAGCAGTTCTTC.

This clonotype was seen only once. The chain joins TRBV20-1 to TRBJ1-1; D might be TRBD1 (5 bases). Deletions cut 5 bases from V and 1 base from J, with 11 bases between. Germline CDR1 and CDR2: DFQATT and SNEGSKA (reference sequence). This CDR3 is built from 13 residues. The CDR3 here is CSARGHSNTEAFF. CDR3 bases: TGCAGTGCTCGAGGACATTCGAACACTGAAGCTTTCTTT.

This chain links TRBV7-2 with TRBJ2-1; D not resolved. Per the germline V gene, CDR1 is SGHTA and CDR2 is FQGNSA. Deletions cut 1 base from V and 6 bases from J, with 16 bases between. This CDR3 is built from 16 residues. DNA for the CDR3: TGTGCCAGCAGCTTAGAGGGTCCCCAAAGGTCCAATGAGCAGTTCTTC. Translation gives CASSLEGPQRSNEQFF.

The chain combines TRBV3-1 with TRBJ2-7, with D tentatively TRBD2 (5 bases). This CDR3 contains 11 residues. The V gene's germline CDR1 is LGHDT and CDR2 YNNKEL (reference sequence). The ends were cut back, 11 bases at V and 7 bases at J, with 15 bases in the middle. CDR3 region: CASEGLEEQYF. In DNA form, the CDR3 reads TGTGCCTCCGAGGGTCTGGAAGAGCAGTACTTC.

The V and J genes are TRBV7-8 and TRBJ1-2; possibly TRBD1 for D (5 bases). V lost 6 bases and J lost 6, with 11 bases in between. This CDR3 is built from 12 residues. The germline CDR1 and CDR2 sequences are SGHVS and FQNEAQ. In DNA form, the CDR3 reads TGTGCCAGCAGTGAGAGGGGCGATGGCTACACCTTC. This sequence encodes CASSERGDGYTF.